Shown below are 18 T cell receptor beta chains from a single sample sequenced in a study of T cells in Graves' hyperthyroidism and ophthalmopathy (dated by TCRdb to between 2017 and 2020). Library preparation was by multiplex PCR. The reads were generated on an Illumina HiSeq 2000. The TCR beta CDR3 regions were amplified from RNA transcripts. A first-round RT-PCR of the TCR CDR3 used the HTBI primer set with the Qiagen OneStep RT-PCR kit. TCRdb's own reprocessing of the public reads used fastp at Q25 and MiXCR and kept productive beta chains. Under each unique CDR3 protein, matching rows form one entry showing the most common genes and DNA. Present in this sample are some 460,000 distinct CDR3 sequences, approximately 14% of which were seen just once. The ten most abundant clones make up roughly 13% of the sample. Sample: blood. The receptors come from a woman in her late teens or twenties with Graves' hyperthyroidism.

This clonotype has ten or more counts. The CDR3 DNA reads TGTGCCAGCAGTTCCACAGGGGTAGGGGCCAACGTCCTGACTTTC. Its translation: CASSSTGVGANVLTF. V gene TRBV12-3 or TRBV12-4 combines with J gene TRBJ2-6; 7 nucleotides match TRBD1. This CDR3 region has 15 residues. J gave up 4 bases and V 4 bases, and 4 bases lay outside the gene matches.

This clonotype was observed a handful of times. The J gene is TRBJ2-7, the V gene TRBV7-9, with TRBD1 matching 8 bases. Germline assignment: CDR1 SEHNR and CDR2 FQNEAQ (reference sequence). J was trimmed by 2 bases and V by 1 base; bases with no gene match: 7. There are 16 residues in the CDR3. The CDR3 spells CASSLGSGGPTYEQYF. CDR3 in DNA: TGTGCCAGCAGCTTAGGCTCAGGGGGCCCCACCTACGAGCAGTACTTC.

This clonotype was counted only a few times. The chain employs TRBV15 and TRBJ2-7; tentative D call: TRBD1 (6 bases). This CDR3 comprises 13 residues. Per germline, CDR1 LNHNV and CDR2 YYDKDF (reference sequence). The V end was cut by 6 bases, the J end by 2 bases, with 11 bases between. CDR3 protein: CATSYTGTYEQYF. The DNA of the CDR3 is TGTGCCACCAGTTATACAGGGACCTACGAGCAGTACTTC.

This clonotype was picked up many times. The chain is built from TRBV6-1 and TRBJ2-7, with 8 bases identical to TRBD2. Per the germline V gene, CDR1 is MNHNS and CDR2 is SASEGT. V dropped 5 bases and J dropped 7; count of bases not matched to a gene: 4. The CDR3 loop spans 12 amino acids. CDR3 coding DNA: TGTGCCAGCAGTTATAGCGGGAAGGAGCAGTACTTC. This translates into CASSYSGKEQYF.

The chain joins TRBV19 to TRBJ2-1; 11 positions match TRBD2. The V and J ends lost 4 bases and 3 bases, in that order; junction bases with no gene match: 5. CDR3 length: 16 residues. Germline V CDR1 and CDR2: LNHDA, SQIVND (reference sequence). Here the CDR3 DNA reads TGTGCCAGTAGTAGATTAGCGGGAGGGGGCTACAATGAGCAGTTCTTC. This gives the protein CASSRLAGGGYNEQFF.

In this sample, this clonotype turned up many times. V gene TRBV3-1 combines with J gene TRBJ1-1, with D hard to call. The CDR3 consists of 14 residues. V shed 1 base and J shed 1 base, with 7 bases lying between them. Germline CDR1 LGHDT, CDR2 YNNKEL (reference sequence). CDR3 loop: CASSQVAENTEAFF. The CDR3 region has the DNA TGTGCCAGCAGCCAAGTGGCGGAGAACACTGAAGCTTTCTTT.

V and J are TRBV4-1 and TRBJ1-2; D may be TRBD1 (6 bases). The CDR3 runs 16 residues. Trimming removed 0 bases from V and 4 bases from J, with 15 bases in between. In germline, CDR1 is MGHRA, CDR2 YSYEKL. CDR3 protein: CASSQEVGGLLYGYTF. The CDR3 DNA follows: TGCGCCAGCAGCCAAGAGGTCGGGGGCCTTCTCTATGGCTACACCTTC.

This clonotype was picked up many times. This chain connects TRBV10-3 to TRBJ2-1, with TRBD2 matching over 11 bases. This CDR3 has 15 residues. Germline loops: CDR1 ENHRY, CDR2 SYGVKD. V lost 3 bases, J lost 6 bases, and 4 bases stayed unmatched. The CDR3 sequence is CAISELAGAGNEQFF. CDR3 in DNA: TGTGCCATCAGTGAACTAGCGGGGGCCGGCAATGAGCAGTTCTTC.

This clonotype was seen a few times. J is TRBJ2-2 and V is TRBV7-2; 7 nucleotides agree with TRBD2. There are 15 residues in the CDR3. The germline CDR1 and CDR2 sequences are SGHTA and FQGNSA. The J segment lost 6 bases and the V segment lost 4 bases, leaving 8 bases of the junction unmatched. Here the CDR3 reads CASSSERGRAGELFF. CDR3 DNA: TGTGCCAGCAGCTCCGAGCGGGGTAGGGCCGGGGAGCTGTTTTTT. The complete variable domain, with remaining parts taken from reference TRBV7-2 and TRBJ2-2, reads GAGVSQSPSNKVTEKGKDVELRCDPISGHTALYWYRQSLGQGLEFLIYFQGNSAPDKSGLPSDRFSAERTGGSVSTLTIQRTQQEDSAVYLCASSSERGRAGELFFGEGSRLTVL.

This clonotype was detected ten times or more. This chain joins TRBV27 and TRBJ2-2; D is ambiguous. With 3 bases removed from V and 1 base from J, the gap between germline ends came to 6 bases. The CDR3 runs 14 residues. Germline V gene data show CDR1 as MNHEY and CDR2 as SMNVEV (reference sequence). In nucleotides, the CDR3 is TGTGCCAGCAGTTTGCGACGGAACACCGGGGAGCTGTTTTTT. Encoded protein: CASSLRRNTGELFF.

Worth noting for this clonotype: Because the CDR3 is missing its conserved closing phenylalanine or tryptophan, this is likely a read error. The V and J genes are TRBV12-3 or TRBV12-4 and TRBJ1-6, with TRBD1 matching 7 bases. CDR3 size: 14 residues. J was trimmed by 8 bases and V by 5 bases; bases with no gene match: 6. The CDR3 region is CASSRSGGDSPLHL. CDR3 bases: TGTGCCAGCAGTCGCTCAGGGGGAGATTCACCCCTCCACCTT.

The rearrangement joins TRBV4-1 to TRBJ2-1, with D tentatively TRBD2 (5 bases). Trimming stripped 1 base from V and 2 bases from J, with 9 bases between. This CDR3 has 15 residues. Per germline, CDR1 MGHRA and CDR2 YSYEKL. The CDR3 is CASSQGLRPYNEQFF. The CDR3 coding sequence is TGCGCCAGCAGCCAAGGACTAAGGCCCTACAATGAGCAGTTCTTC.

This sequence joins TRBV20-1 and TRBJ1-5, with D hard to call. V was shortened by 0 bases and J by 3 bases, with 3 bases between the two germline ends. CDR3 length: 12 residues. Per germline, CDR1 DFQATT and CDR2 SNEGSKA (reference sequence). CDR3 DNA sequence: TGCAGTGCTAGAGAGTCCAATCAGCCCCAGCATTTT. This encodes CSARESNQPQHF.

This clonotype was seen a few times. This chain links TRBV4-1 with TRBJ1-3; D call uncertain. Trimming took off 1 base at V and 0 bases at J, with 4 bases between the two ends. Looked up from germline, CDR1 is MGHRA and CDR2 is YSYEKL. The CDR3 runs to 14 residues. The CDR3 sequence is CASSQVNSGNTIYF. The CDR3 DNA reads TGCGCCAGCAGCCAAGTGAACTCTGGAAACACCATATATTTT.

This clonotype was detected many times. The rearrangement links TRBV27 to TRBJ2-7; D remains unclear. V lost 9 bases to trimming and J lost 0 bases, with 3 bases between them. This CDR3 has 10 amino acids. Germline CDR1 and CDR2: MNHEY and SMNVEV (reference sequence). CDR3 residues: CARGSYEQYF. The DNA for the CDR3 is TGTGCCAGGGGCTCCTACGAGCAGTACTTC.

This clonotype was detected many times. CDR3 nucleotides: TGTGCCAGCAGCTTAACCGGGCCTTCCTACGAGCAGTACTTC. The encoded protein is CASSLTGPSYEQYF. The V call is TRBV11-2, the J call TRBJ2-7; D remains unclear. The germline CDR1 and CDR2 sequences are SGHAT and FQNNGV. The CDR3 sequence is 14 residues long. V was trimmed by 2 bases and J by 1 base, leaving 9 bases between them.

The rearrangement links TRBV5-1 to TRBJ1-2; 9 nucleotides line up with TRBD1. The germline gives CDR1 SGHRS, CDR2 YFSETQ. J was trimmed by 2 bases and V by 4 bases; bases with no gene match: 6. CDR3 length: 15 amino acids. As DNA, the CDR3 is TGCGCCAGCAGCGGGCGACAGGGGGTAAACTATGGCTACACCTTC. Translated: CASSGRQGVNYGYTF.

This clonotype was counted at least ten times. The rearrangement uses TRBV7-3 and TRBJ2-1; D remains unclear. The V and J ends lost 1 base and 7 bases respectively, with 14 bases between them. CDR1 and CDR2 from the germline V gene are SGHTA and FQGTGA. CDR3 length: 15 residues. CDR3 amino acids: CASSLIDSPGNEQFF. CDR3 sequence (DNA): TGTGCCAGCAGCTTAATAGATTCCCCCGGAAATGAGCAGTTCTTC.